This T cell receptor beta chain is drawn from a study of identical twins. Study-wide results and limits: Weaker excess twin sharing was observed in beta out-of-frame sequences. Interpretation of the results relied on cross-sectional statistical analysis and not on following the same donors.

This clonotype was seen a few times. Antigen specificity is unknown. Healthy Caucasians provided all donations. Germline loops: CDR1 LGHNA, CDR2 YNFKEQ. V was shortened by 8 bases and J by 1 base, with 16 bases between the two germline ends. The length of the CDR3 is 15 residues. Template switching supplied a universal primer site; unique molecular identifiers were carried on the cDNA. A single record per CDR3 protein comes from TCRdb applying MiXCR to the 5' RACE reads. Here the sample spans hundreds of thousands of distinct CDR3 sequences, under 8.5% being singletons. These data were also filed under a second study, of yellow fever vaccine responses in identical twins.

The chain employs TRBV4-2 and TRBJ2-3; D ambiguous. Sequenced material: PBMCs. This TCR came from a woman aged 18-30 years in good health. The CDR3 sequence is CASCSLELGTDTQYF. CDR3 DNA: TGTGCCAGCTGCTCACTCGAGCTCGGCACAGATACGCAGTATTTT.